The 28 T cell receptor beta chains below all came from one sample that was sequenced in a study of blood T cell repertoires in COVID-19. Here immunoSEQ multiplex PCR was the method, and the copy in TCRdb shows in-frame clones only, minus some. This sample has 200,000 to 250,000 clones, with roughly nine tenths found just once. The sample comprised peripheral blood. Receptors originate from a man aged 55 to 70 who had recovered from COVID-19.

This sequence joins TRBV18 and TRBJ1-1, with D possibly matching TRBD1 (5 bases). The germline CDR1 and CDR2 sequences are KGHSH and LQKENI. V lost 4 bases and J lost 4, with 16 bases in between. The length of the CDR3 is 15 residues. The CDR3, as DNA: TGTGCCAGCTCACGGTTTTTGGAGGGGAGCACTGAAGCTTTCTTT. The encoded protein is CASSRFLEGSTEAFF.

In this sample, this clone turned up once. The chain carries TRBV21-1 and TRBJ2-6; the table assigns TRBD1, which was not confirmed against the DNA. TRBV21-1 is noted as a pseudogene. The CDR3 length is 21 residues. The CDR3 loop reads CASSKVTHPVQVWSGANVLTF. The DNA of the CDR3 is TGTGCCAGCAGCAAAGTTACCCACCCAGTTCAGGTTTGGTCTGGGGCCAACGTCCTGACTTTC.

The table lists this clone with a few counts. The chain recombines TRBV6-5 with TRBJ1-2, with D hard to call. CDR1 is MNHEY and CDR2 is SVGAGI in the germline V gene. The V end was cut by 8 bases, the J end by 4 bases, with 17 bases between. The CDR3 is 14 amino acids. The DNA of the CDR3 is TGTGCCAGCTCTCCGATTAGCGATACCTATGGCTACACCTTC. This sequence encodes CASSPISDTYGYTF.

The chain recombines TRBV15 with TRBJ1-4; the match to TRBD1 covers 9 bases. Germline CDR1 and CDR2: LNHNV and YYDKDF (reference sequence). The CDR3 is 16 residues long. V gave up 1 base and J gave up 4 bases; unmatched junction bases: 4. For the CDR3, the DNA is TGTGCCACCAGCAGAGGGGGGGGACAGGGTAATGAAAAACTGTTTTTT. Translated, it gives CATSRGGGQGNEKLFF.

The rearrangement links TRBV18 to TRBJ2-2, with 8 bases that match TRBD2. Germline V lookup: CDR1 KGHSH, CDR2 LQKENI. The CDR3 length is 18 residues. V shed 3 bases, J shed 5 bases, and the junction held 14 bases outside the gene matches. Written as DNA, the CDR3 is TGTGCCAGCTCACCCCTTGCGGGGGGTCAACGGGTGACCGGGGAGCTGTTTTTT. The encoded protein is CASSPLAGGQRVTGELFF.

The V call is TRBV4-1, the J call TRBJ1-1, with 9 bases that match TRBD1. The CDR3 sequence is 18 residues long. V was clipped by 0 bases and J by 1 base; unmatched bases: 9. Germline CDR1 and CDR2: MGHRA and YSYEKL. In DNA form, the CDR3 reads TGCGCCAGCAGCCAAGACCCCCTGAACAGGGGGCGGAACACTGAAGCTTTCTTT. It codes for CASSQDPLNRGRNTEAFF.

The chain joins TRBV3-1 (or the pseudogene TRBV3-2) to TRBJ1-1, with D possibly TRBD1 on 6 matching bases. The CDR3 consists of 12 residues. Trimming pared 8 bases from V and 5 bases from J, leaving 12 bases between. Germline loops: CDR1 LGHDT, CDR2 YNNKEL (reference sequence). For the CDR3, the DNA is TGTGCCAGCGGTCAGGGGACGACTGAAGCTTTCTTT. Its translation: CASGQGTTEAFF.

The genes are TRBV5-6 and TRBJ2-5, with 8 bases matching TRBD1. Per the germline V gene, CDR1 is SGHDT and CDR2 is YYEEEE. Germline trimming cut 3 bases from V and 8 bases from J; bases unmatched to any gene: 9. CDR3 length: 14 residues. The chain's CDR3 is CASSSSRDRSTQYF. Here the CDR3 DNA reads TGTGCCAGCAGCTCGTCCCGGGACAGGTCAACCCAGTACTTC.

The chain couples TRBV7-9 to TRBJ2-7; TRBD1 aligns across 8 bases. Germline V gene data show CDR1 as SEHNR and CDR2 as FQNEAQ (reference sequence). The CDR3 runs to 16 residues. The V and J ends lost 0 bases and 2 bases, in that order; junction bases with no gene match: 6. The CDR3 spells CASSLALTGVTYEQYF. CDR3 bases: TGTGCCAGCAGCTTAGCCCTGACAGGGGTCACCTACGAGCAGTACTTC.

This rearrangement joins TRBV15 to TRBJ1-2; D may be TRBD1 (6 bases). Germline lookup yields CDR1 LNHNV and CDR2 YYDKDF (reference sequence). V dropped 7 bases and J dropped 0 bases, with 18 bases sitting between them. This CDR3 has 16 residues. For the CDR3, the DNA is TGTGCCACCACCCGCGGGGGGGCCCCCTCTAACTATGGCTACACCTTC. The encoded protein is CATTRGGAPSNYGYTF.

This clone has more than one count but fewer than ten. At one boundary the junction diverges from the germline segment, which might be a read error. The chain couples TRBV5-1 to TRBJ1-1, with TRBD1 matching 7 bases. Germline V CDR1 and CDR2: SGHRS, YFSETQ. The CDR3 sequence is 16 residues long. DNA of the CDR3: TGCGCCAGCAGATTGGGGCCGACAGGGCATAACACTGAAGCTTTCTTT. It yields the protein CASRLGPTGHNTEAFF.

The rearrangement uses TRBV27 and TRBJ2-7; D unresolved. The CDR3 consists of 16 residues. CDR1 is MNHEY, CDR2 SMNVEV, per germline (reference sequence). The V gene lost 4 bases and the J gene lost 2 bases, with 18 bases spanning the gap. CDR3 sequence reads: CASSSSTAFQAYEQYF. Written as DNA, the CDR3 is TGTGCCAGCAGTTCTTCCACAGCTTTCCAAGCCTACGAGCAGTACTTC.

The CDR3 reads CASSPRLHTGELFF. The CDR3 region has the DNA TGTGCCAGCAGCCCCCGACTCCACACCGGGGAGCTGTTTTTT. The V gene is TRBV14, the J gene TRBJ2-2; D is unresolved. Germline values: CDR1 SGHDN, CDR2 FVKESK. Trimming cost V 4 bases and J 3 bases, with 9 bases left between them. The CDR3 loop spans 14 amino acids.

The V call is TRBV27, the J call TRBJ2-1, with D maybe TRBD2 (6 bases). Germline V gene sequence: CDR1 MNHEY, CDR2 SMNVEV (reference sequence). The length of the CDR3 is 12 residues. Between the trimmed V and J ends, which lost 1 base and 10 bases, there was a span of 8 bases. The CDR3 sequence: CASSLLLAEQFF. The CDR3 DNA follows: TGTGCCAGCAGTTTATTGCTAGCGGAGCAGTTCTTC.

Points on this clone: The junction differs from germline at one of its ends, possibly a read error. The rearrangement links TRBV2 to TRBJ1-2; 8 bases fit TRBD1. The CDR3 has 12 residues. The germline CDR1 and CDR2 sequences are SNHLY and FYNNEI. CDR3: CASSLVRTGKAF. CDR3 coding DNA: TGTGCCAGCTCTCTGGTCAGGACAGGGAAAGCCTTC.

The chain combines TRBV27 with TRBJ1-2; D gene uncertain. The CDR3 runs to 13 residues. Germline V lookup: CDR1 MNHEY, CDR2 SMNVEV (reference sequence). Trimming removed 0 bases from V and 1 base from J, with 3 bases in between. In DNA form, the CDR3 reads TGTGCCAGCAGTTTATCGAGTAACTATGGCTACACCTTC. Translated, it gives CASSLSSNYGYTF.

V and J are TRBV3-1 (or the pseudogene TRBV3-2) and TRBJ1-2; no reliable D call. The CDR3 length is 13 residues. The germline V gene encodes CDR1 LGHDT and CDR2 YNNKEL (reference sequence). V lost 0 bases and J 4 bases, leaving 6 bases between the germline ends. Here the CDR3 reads CASSQEPSYGYTF. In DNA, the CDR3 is TGTGCCAGCAGCCAAGAACCCAGCTATGGCTACACCTTC.

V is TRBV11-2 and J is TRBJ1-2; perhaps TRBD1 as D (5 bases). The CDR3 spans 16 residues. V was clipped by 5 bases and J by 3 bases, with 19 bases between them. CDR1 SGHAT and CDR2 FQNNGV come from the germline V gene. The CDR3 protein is CASSPSGAPRDYGYTF. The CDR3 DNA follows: TGTGCCAGCAGCCCGAGTGGGGCCCCACGGGACTATGGCTACACCTTC.

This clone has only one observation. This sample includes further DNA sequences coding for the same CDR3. Written as DNA, the CDR3 is TGTGCCTGGAGTGTGGGGGCAAGCTCTGGAAACACCATATATTTT. Its protein product is CAWSVGASSGNTIYF. The chain is built from TRBV30 and TRBJ1-3, with D perhaps TRBD1 (6 bases). Trimming left V 0 bases short and J 0 bases short, with 9 bases between. CDR1 GTSNPN and CDR2 SVGIG come from the germline V gene (reference sequence). The CDR3 is 15 residues long. Combining the CDR3 with reference TRBV30 and TRBJ1-3 gives the whole variable domain SQTIHQWPATLVQPVGSPLSLECTVEGTSNPNLYWYRQAAGRGLQLLFYSVGIGQISSEVPQNLSASRPQDRQFILSSKKLLLSDSGFYLCAWSVGASSGNTIYFGEGSWLTVV.

CDR3 residues: CASSTRNTEAFF. The CDR3 coding sequence is TGTGCCAGTAGTACCAGAAACACTGAAGCTTTCTTT. The chain combines TRBV19 with TRBJ1-1; D is unresolved. The germline V gene has CDR1 LNHDA and CDR2 SQIVND (reference sequence). The V and J ends lost 4 bases and 2 bases respectively, with 5 bases between them. This CDR3 contains 12 residues.

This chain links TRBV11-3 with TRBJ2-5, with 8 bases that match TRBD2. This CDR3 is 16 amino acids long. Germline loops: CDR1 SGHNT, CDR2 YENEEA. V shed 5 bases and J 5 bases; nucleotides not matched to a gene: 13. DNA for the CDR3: TGTGCCAGCAGCCTTGGGTCGGGGGGGGCCGGGGAGACCCAGTACTTC. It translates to CASSLGSGGAGETQYF.

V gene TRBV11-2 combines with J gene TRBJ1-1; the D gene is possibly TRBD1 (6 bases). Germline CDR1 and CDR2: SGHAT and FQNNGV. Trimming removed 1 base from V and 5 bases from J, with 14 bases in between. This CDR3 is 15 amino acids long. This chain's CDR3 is CASSLVWGRATEAFF. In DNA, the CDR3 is TGTGCCAGCAGCTTAGTCTGGGGGCGCGCTACTGAAGCTTTCTTT.

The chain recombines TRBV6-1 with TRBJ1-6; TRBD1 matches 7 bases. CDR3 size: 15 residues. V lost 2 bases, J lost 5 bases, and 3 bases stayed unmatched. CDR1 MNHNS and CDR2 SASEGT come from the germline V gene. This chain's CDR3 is CASSELDRDNSPLHF. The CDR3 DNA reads TGTGCCAGCAGTGAACTAGACAGGGATAATTCACCCCTCCACTTT.

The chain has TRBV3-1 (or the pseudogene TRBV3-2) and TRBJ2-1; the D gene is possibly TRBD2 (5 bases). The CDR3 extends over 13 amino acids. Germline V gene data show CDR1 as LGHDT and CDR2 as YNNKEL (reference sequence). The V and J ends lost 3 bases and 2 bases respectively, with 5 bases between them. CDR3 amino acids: CASSQTTYNEQFF. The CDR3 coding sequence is TGTGCCAGCAGCCAGACTACCTACAATGAGCAGTTCTTC.

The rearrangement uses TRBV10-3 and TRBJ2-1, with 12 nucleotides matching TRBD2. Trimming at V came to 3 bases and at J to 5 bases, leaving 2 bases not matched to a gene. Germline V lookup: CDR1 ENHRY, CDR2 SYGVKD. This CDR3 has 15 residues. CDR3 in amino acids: CAISDPSGRDNEQFF. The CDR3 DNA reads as TGTGCCATCAGTGACCCTAGCGGGAGGGACAATGAGCAGTTCTTC.

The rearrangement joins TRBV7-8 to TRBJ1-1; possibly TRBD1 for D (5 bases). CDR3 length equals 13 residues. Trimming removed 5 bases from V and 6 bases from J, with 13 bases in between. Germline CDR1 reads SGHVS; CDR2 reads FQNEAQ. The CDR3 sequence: CASSRTVGAEAFF. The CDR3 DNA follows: TGTGCCAGCAGCCGGACGGTAGGGGCTGAAGCTTTCTTT.

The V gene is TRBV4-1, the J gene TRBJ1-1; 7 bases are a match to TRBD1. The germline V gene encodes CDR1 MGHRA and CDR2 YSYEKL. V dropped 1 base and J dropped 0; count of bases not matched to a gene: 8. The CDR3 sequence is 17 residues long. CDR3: CASSQGPSTGMNTEAFF. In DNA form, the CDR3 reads TGCGCCAGCAGCCAAGGTCCCTCGACAGGGATGAACACTGAAGCTTTCTTT.

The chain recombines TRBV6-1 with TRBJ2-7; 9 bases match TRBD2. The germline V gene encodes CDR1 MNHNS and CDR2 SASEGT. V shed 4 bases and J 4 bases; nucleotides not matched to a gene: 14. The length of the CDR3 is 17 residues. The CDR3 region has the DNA TGTGCCAGCAGTGGAATATTAGCGGGGGTGGCCCTTTACGAGCAGTACTTC. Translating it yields CASSGILAGVALYEQYF.